These 4 T cell receptor beta chains came from one sample sequenced in a study of tissue T cells after allogeneic stem cell transplantation. Clones were sequenced by immunoSEQ multiplex PCR, and TCRdb holds only the in-frame ones, with some missing. The sample lists approximately 6,100 clones; roughly 42% were seen once. Noted time point: mouse harvest day 7 after allogeneic transplant. Tail vein injection delivered 10^7 T-cell-depleted bone marrow cells and 10^6 splenic CD5+ T cells. The specimen was skin. These receptors all come from a female BALB/c mouse given C57BL/6 T cells with graft-versus-host disease after an allogeneic hematopoietic cell transplant.

In the case of this clone: Mouse gene names apply. From the germline J gene comes the end of the CDR3, since the read stops 1 residue before it. The chain uses TRBV16 and TRBJ2-1, with TRBD2 identical over 10 bases. The ends lost 1 base at V and 4 bases at J; junction bases unmatched: 1. Germline loops: CDR1 SGHSA, CDR2 FRNQAP. The CDR3 is 15 residues long. CDR3 region: CASSLALGGYAEQFF. The CDR3 bases that were read are TGTGCAAGCAGCTTAGCACTGGGGGGGTATGCTGAGCAGTTC.

This clone was seen only once. Mouse names are used for the genes. CDR3 DNA (partial): TGTGCCAGCAGCCCCCTGGGGGTCTCCTATGAACAGTAC. Translating gives CASSPLGVSYEQY. The entire CDR3 is CASSPLGVSYEQYF. This chain links TRBV5 with TRBJ2-7, with 7 positions matching TRBD2. The sequence runs out 1 residue before the end of the CDR3; the remainder is reconstructed from the germline J gene. The CDR3 loop spans 14 amino acids. The germline CDR1 and CDR2 sequences are LGHNA and YNLKQL (reference sequence). Losses at the gene ends were 4 bases for V and 0 bases for J; bases not matched to a gene: 3.

With regard to this clone: The genes are named according to mouse. The missing CDR3 end, 1 residue past where the read stops, is filled in from the germline J gene. The chain uses TRBV5 and TRBJ1-4; maybe TRBD1 (5 bases). The CDR3 runs to 15 residues. Germline V lookup: CDR1 LGHNA, CDR2 YNLKQL (reference sequence). The V and J ends lost 4 bases and 2 bases respectively, with 11 bases between them. The chain's CDR3 is CASSPLGGSNERLFF. The part of the CDR3 DNA that was read is TGTGCCAGCAGCCCCCTCGGGGGGTCCAACGAAAGATTATTT.

Of note for this clone: Genes and germline are mouse. The read ends 1 residue shy of where the CDR3 ends; the end is completed using the germline J gene. The chain employs TRBV12-1 and TRBJ2-4; D may correspond to TRBD1 or TRBD2 (6 bases each). Germline assignment: CDR1 SGHSN and CDR2 HYEKVE. The ends were cut back, 1 base at V and 2 bases at J, with 6 bases in the middle. There are 13 residues in the CDR3. This chain's CDR3 is CASSLGAQNTLYF. The CDR3 bases that were read are TGTGCCAGCTCTCTGGGGGCTCAAAACACCTTGTAC.